Sequencing of this T cell receptor (beta chain) was carried out in a study of T cells in Graves' hyperthyroidism and ophthalmopathy (dated by TCRdb to between 2017 and 2020). Broadly, across the study: Peripheral blood samples were taken at the time of initial diagnosis, prior to any treatment. To identify TCR V-J signatures that set the groups apart, the researchers used a discovery cohort of about a hundred patients, made up of about 44 with Graves' ophthalmopathy and around 58 with stable Graves' hyperthyroidism. Prospective prediction of ophthalmopathy was tested in an independent validation cohort consisting of about 20 hyperthyroidism patients and around 16 patients who later progressed to ophthalmopathy. The roughly 100 discovery patients were randomly split 7:3 into training and test sets. In addition, the study compared T-cell repertoires in thyroid tissue and in blood from several Graves' hyperthyroidism patients. Once sampling was done, hyperthyroidism patients were given methimazole at a starting dose of 30 mg daily, whereas ophthalmopathy patients were given high-dose intravenous methylprednisolone. The paper reports TCR Vbeta CDR3 sequencing of approximately 140 peripheral blood samples: under 45 ophthalmopathy, over 70 hyperthyroidism and approximately 17 progressor patients.

As to this clonotype: Its antigen remains unidentified. This may stem from a read error, because a much larger clone lies one nucleotide away.

Stable Graves' hyperthyroidism was defined as the absence of progression to ophthalmopathy over 18 months of follow-up. The hyperthyroidism patients were between 18 and 65 years old and newly diagnosed, with a disease duration of less than 2 months. Any patient with an uncontrolled infection, another autoimmune disease, pregnancy or lactation was excluded. Clinical symptoms, serum thyroxine and TRAb, thyroid ultrasound, and orbital computed tomography formed the basis for the diagnoses. PBMCs were isolated from about 9 ml of fresh peripheral blood by Ficoll-Paque density gradient centrifugation. Total RNA was extracted with Trizol reagent, and quality was checked on an Agilent 2100 Bioanalyzer. According to the germline V gene, CDR1 reads SNHLY and CDR2 reads FYNNEI. The CDR3 holds 15 amino acids from the cysteine to the phenylalanine. Solely the CDR3 DNA is kept, with 45 bases framed from the first base.

Broad study findings and their caveats: In cross-validation, a model built on a 13 V-J signature told ophthalmopathy apart from stable hyperthyroidism with approximately 90% sensitivity and approximately 81% specificity, and in testing the same model reached 80%/75%. During validation, the model predicted progression to ophthalmopathy a median of approximately 6.5 months ahead of onset, with approximately 71% sensitivity and 72% to 85% specificity. Most expanded thyroid clonotypes (frequency above 0.001) were also detected in blood, suggesting blood repertoires may reflect thyroid immune responses. No statistical method was used to set the sample size in advance, and investigators knew the group allocation.

Amplification of TCR beta CDR3 regions was carried out from RNA transcripts. The first round of RT-PCR for the TCR CDR3 was performed with the HTBI primer set and the Qiagen OneStep RT-PCR kit. A second multiplex PCR round built the libraries, followed by size selection and purification. Libraries were sequenced paired-end with 100 bp reads on an Illumina HiSeq2000. Regarding the original processing steps: Raw data were processed with SOAPnuke, discarding reads with adapters, uncalled bases, mean Phred below 15, or no exact constant-primer or identifier match. High-quality paired reads were merged with COPE v1.2.5, and unique nucleotide sequences were defined as clonotypes. MiTCR v1.1 was used to align clonotypes to the IMGT TRBV, TRBD and TRBJ reference segments. The analysis was restricted to V-J combinations with a frequency above 0.0001, which together covered 99.2% of the repertoires. A TCS score was defined as the ratio between F50 (clonal expansion) and ExV (chaos), using BLOSUM62-based TCRdist between CDR3 peptides within each V-J. Welch's t-statistics and random forest reduced roughly 540 V-J features to 13, which were used in a naive Bayes classifier (R e1071). The similarity between thyroid and blood repertoires was quantified using the Morisita-Horn index. TCRdb applied fastp at Q25 and MiXCR to the public reads, then kept only in-frame beta chains. Rows matching on CDR3 protein sequence are summarized as one entry with the most common DNA and genes. These V and J calls rely on TCRdb rather than the paper's analysis. This sample comprises hundreds of thousands of distinct CDR3 sequences, 38% of them detected only once. The leading ten clones occupy approximately 8.7% of the sample.

The TCR was taken from a man between 18 and 29 years old with Graves' hyperthyroidism. The chain is encoded by TRBV2 joined to TRBJ1-1; 9 bases in the middle match TRBD1. The specimen sequenced was blood. The CDR3 has the sequence CANSAGTGPNTEAFF. Here is the DNA: TGTGCCAACAGTGCCGGGACAGGGCCGAACACTGAAGCTTTCTTT.